The 17 T cell receptor beta chains listed next were all sequenced from one sample in a study of blood T cells in healthy people across ages. A J-beta primer mix and a sample-barcoded 5' primer were used in a second PCR of about 7 to 12 cycles. From the 5' RACE reads, TCRdb called clonotypes with MiXCR, one entry per CDR3 protein. This sample yields 710,000 or so distinct CDR3 sequences, of which about 30% are seen a single time; 15% belongs to the top ten. Sequencing was carried out using blood. These receptor sequences come from a woman over 75 in good health.

This clonotype was counted a single time. A single base separates this from a much larger clone, so it may be a read error. V usage is TRBV7-3 and J usage is TRBJ2-1, with 7 positions matching TRBD2. CDR1 and CDR2 (germline): SGHTA, FQGTGA. This CDR3 contains 14 residues. V shed 5 bases, J shed 10 bases, and the junction held 11 bases outside the gene matches. The CDR3 spells CASSHGGEGREQFF. In DNA, the CDR3 is TGTGCCAGCAGCCACGGCGGGGAGGGACGGGAGCAGTTCTTC.

The gene calls are TRBV7-2 and TRBJ2-1, with D tentatively TRBD1 or TRBD2 (6 bases each). CDR1 SGHTA and CDR2 FQGNSA come from the germline V gene. Deletions cut 2 bases from V and 10 bases from J, with 18 bases between. The CDR3 has 15 residues. CDR3 in DNA: TGTGCCAGCAGCTTATCAGCTTCGGGGGCAGGGGAGCAGTTCTTC. Translated: CASSLSASGAGEQFF.

This CDR3 is CASRVTSGANVLTF. In DNA form, the CDR3 reads TGTGCCAGCAGGGTGACCTCTGGGGCCAACGTCCTGACTTTC. V gene TRBV21-1 combines with J gene TRBJ2-6. TRBV21-1 counts as a pseudogene. The CDR3 has 14 amino acids.

This clonotype was recorded many times. This chain uses TRBV6-1 with TRBJ1-2; D might be TRBD1 (6 bases). In germline, CDR1 is MNHNS, CDR2 SASEGT. The CDR3 contains 14 residues. The V gene lost 10 bases and the J gene lost 0 bases, with 15 bases spanning the gap. CDR3 sequence reads: CATGQGQSNYGYTF. The CDR3 DNA sequence: TGTGCCACTGGACAAGGACAGTCTAACTATGGCTACACCTTC.

This clonotype was detected many times. A much larger clone sits a single nucleotide away, making a read error possible. This chain connects TRBV4-2 to TRBJ1-2, with D perhaps TRBD1 (5 bases). Trimming took off 0 bases at V and 7 bases at J, with 15 bases between the two ends. Germline V gene data show CDR1 as LGHNA and CDR2 as YNFKEQ. This CDR3 comprises 15 residues. Written as DNA, the CDR3 is TGTGCCAGCAGCCAAGAGTGGGGCGGGGACGGTGGCTACACCTTC. Translated: CASSQEWGGDGGYTF.

This clonotype came up once. The rearrangement links TRBV6-5 to TRBJ2-2; D not resolved. Germline assignment: CDR1 MNHEY and CDR2 SVGAGI. Trimming stripped 5 bases from V and 6 bases from J, with 19 bases between. This CDR3 is built from 16 residues. Here the CDR3 DNA reads TGTGCCAGCAGTCCCGGTATCGGGCGTTCGGCCGGGGAGCTGTTTTTT. This sequence encodes CASSPGIGRSAGELFF.

The table lists this clonotype with many counts. The chain is built from TRBV7-3 and TRBJ2-2; 15 bases are shared with TRBD2. V trimming: 5 bases; J trimming: 5 bases; junction bases outside the gene matches: 3. This CDR3 contains 16 residues. Germline V gives CDR1 SGHTA, CDR2 FQGTGA. The CDR3 bases are TGTGCCAGCAGCCCAGGACTAGCGGGGGGGACCGGGGAGCTGTTTTTT. It translates to CASSPGLAGGTGELFF.

This clonotype was detected many times. This chain links TRBV12-3 or TRBV12-4 with TRBJ2-6; D not certain. The V and J ends lost 5 bases and 0 bases respectively, with 17 bases between them. The CDR3 runs to 18 residues. The CDR3 DNA sequence: TGTGCCAGCAGTCCTCCCGGACGCGCCAGCTCTGGGGCCAACGTCCTGACTTTC. Translation gives CASSPPGRASSGANVLTF.

In its sample, this clonotype was seen many times. The chain combines TRBV20-1 with TRBJ2-1; 10 bases are a match to TRBD2. This CDR3 has 17 residues. Germline CDR1 is DFQATT and CDR2 is SNEGSKA (reference sequence). With 4 bases clipped from V and 4 bases from J, the junction kept 13 bases outside the gene matches. CDR3 loop: CSATYGASGGLYNEQFF. The CDR3 DNA is TGCAGTGCTACGTATGGAGCTAGCGGGGGTCTTTACAATGAGCAGTTCTTC.

A word on this clonotype: Sequence at one end of the junction differs from germline and may be a read error. The rearrangement uses TRBV7-2 and TRBJ2-3; 11 bases are a match to TRBD2. There are 14 residues in the CDR3. CDR1 is SGHTA, CDR2 FQGNSA, per germline. The DNA of the CDR3 is TGTGCCAGCCGCCGGGGACTAGCGGTAGATGCGCAGTATTTT. Its protein product is CASRRGLAVDAQYF.

This clonotype came up a few times. The chain links TRBV7-9 to TRBJ2-1; D gene unclear. Near its end, the DNA agrees better with TRBJ2-7, so the J call may be wrong. The CDR3 consists of 13 residues. In germline, CDR1 is SEHNR, CDR2 FQNEAQ (reference sequence). In nucleotides, the CDR3 is TGTGCCAGCGTCCTGAGCTCCTACAATGAGCAGTACTTC. Translation: CASVLSSYNEQYF.

Comments on this clonotype: This clone may be a read error of a much larger clone one base away. The chain has TRBV30 and TRBJ2-5; tentatively, D is TRBD1 (6 bases). Germline-derived CDR1 and CDR2 are GTSNPN and SVGIG (reference sequence). V shed 6 bases and J shed 4 bases, with 12 bases lying between them. The CDR3 length is 12 residues. The CDR3 coding sequence is TGTGCCTGCGATGCCAGGGGAGAGACCCAGTACTTC. It is translated as CACDARGETQYF.

This clonotype was seen repeatedly, ten times or more. The V gene is TRBV24-1, the J gene TRBJ1-2, with a possible D match to TRBD1 (5 bases). The CDR3 has 16 residues. Germline CDR1 and CDR2: KGHDR and SFDVKD. Trimming stripped 1 base from V and 6 bases from J, with 17 bases between. This CDR3 is CATSDLEGEGLDGYTF. The DNA of the CDR3 is TGTGCCACCAGTGATTTAGAAGGCGAGGGACTGGATGGCTACACCTTC.

This clonotype was detected ten times or more. The chain employs TRBV9 and TRBJ1-2, with a tentative D call TRBD1 (5 bases). Germline CDR1 SGDLS, CDR2 YYNGEE. V was cut by 0 bases and J by 4 bases, with 13 bases left in between. There are 15 residues in the CDR3. CDR3: CASSVEQAFGYGYTF. CDR3 coding DNA: TGTGCCAGCAGCGTAGAACAGGCGTTCGGCTATGGCTACACCTTC.

This clonotype was recorded at least ten times. The chain combines TRBV10-3 with TRBJ2-2, with D maybe TRBD1 (6 bases). The CDR3 is 16 residues long. CDR1 and CDR2 (germline): ENHRY, SYGVKD. The germline V and J ends were trimmed by 1 base and 1 base, with 10 bases remaining between them. CDR3 DNA: TGTGCCATCAGTGAGTTGGGACAATGGAACACCGGGGAGCTGTTTTTT. Amino acids: CAISELGQWNTGELFF.

This chain links TRBV7-3 with TRBJ2-7; D is tentatively TRBD1 or TRBD2 (6 bases each). There are 14 residues in the CDR3. The germline V and J ends were trimmed by 4 bases and 7 bases, with 17 bases remaining between them. Looked up from germline, CDR1 is SGHTA and CDR2 is FQGTGA. The CDR3 reads CASSWTGGGGEQYF. The DNA of the CDR3 is TGTGCCAGCAGCTGGACTGGAGGGGGTGGTGAGCAGTACTTC.

This clonotype occurred a few times. The rearrangement links TRBV19 to TRBJ2-5; 10 nucleotides line up with TRBD2. Germline lookup yields CDR1 LNHDA and CDR2 SQIVND (reference sequence). V was pared by 5 bases and J by 5 bases, with 8 bases of the junction left unmatched. The CDR3 totals 15 residues. The CDR3: CASSGGSGGRETQYF. CDR3 nucleotides: TGTGCCAGTAGTGGGGGTAGCGGGGGGCGGGAGACCCAGTACTTC.